This T cell receptor (beta chain) was identified during a study of blood T cells in healthy people across ages. Researchers isolated at least 7 million PBMCs per sample. Primed by a sample-barcoded 5' primer and a J-beta primer mix, a second PCR proceeded for about 7 to 11 cycles. Individual samples furnished no less than 3 million CDR3-containing paired-end reads apiece. Using its own MiXCR run on the 5' RACE reads, TCRdb lists one record per CDR3 protein. The sample includes over a million distinct CDR3 sequences, roughly 43% of them seen just once. The V gene's germline CDR1 is DFQATT and CDR2 SNEGSKA (reference sequence). V was clipped by 3 bases and J by 1 base, with 12 bases between them. The CDR3 contains 14 residues. Remarks on this clonotype: Its antigen is currently unknown.

Regarding the study as a whole: Among T cells, TCR beta diversity per million cells dropped roughly linearly as age rose. The study found TCR beta diversity correlated strongly with naive T cell percentage.

V usage is TRBV20-1 and J usage is TRBJ2-5; the D gene is possibly TRBD2 (6 bases). The sequenced material came from blood. The TCR was taken from a woman aged 18 to 35 in good health. The CDR3 sequence: CSASQEGFQETQYF. The CDR3 region has the DNA TGCAGTGCTAGCCAGGAGGGGTTCCAAGAGACCCAGTACTTC.